This T cell receptor (beta chain) was retrieved from a study of response to subunit inactivated influenza vaccine. Germline loops: CDR1 SGHDT, CDR2 YYEEEE. V shed 4 bases, J shed 4 bases, and the junction held 12 bases outside the gene matches. The CDR3 is 18 amino acids. In TCRdb, the RT-PCR reads were re-called with MiXCR into one record per CDR3 protein. The sample lists about 620,000 distinct CDR3 sequences, approximately 11% occurring once. The same data also went into a second study, on T cells expressing NK-cell markers. From that paper: Researchers built TCR beta cDNA using 5'RACE template switching with UMIs.

The origin of this receptor is a man aged 45 to 65 who received an inactivated influenza vaccine. The specimen was PBMCs from blood, collected on the day of vaccination. The chain combines TRBV5-6 with TRBJ2-3; 13 bases fit TRBD2. The CDR3 reads CASSLRIGLAGESDTQYF. As DNA, the CDR3 is TGTGCCAGCAGCCTCCGAATTGGACTAGCGGGAGAATCAGATACGCAGTATTTT.